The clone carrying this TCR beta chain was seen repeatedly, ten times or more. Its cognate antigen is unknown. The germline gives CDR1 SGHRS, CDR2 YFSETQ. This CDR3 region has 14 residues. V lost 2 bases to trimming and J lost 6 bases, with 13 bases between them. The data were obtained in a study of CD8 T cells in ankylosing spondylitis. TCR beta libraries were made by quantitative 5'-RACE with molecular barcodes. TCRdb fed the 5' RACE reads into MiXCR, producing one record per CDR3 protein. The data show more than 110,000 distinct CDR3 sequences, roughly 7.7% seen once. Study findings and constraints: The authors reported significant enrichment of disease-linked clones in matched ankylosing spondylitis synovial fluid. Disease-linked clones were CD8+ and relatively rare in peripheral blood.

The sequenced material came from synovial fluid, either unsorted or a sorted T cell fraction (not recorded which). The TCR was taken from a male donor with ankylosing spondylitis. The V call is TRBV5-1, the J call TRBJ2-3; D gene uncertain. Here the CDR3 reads CASSFGRFKDTQYF. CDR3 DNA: TGCGCCAGCAGCTTCGGCAGGTTCAAGGATACGCAGTATTTT. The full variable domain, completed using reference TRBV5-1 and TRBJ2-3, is KAGVTQTPRYLIKTRGQQVTLSCSPISGHRSVSWYQQTPGQGLQFLFEYFSETQRNKGNFPGRFSGRQFSNSRSEMNVSTLELGDSALYLCASSFGRFKDTQYFGPGTRLTVL.